This T cell receptor beta chain was recorded in a study of T cell changes during pregnancy in multiple sclerosis. The method was immunoSEQ multiplex PCR; TCRdb's version includes in-frame clones alone and lacks a portion of them. The sample gives about 77,000 clones, around 91% of which show up once; around 2% is in the top ten. The CDR3 length is 15 residues. Germline V gene sequence: CDR1 LNHDA, CDR2 SQIVND (reference sequence). Trimming cost V 6 bases and J 0 bases, with 12 bases left between them. The sequencing used peripheral blood, collected before pregnancy. This TCR was sampled from a female donor with multiple sclerosis, enrolled in a pregnancy study. J is TRBJ2-1 and V is TRBV19, with D perhaps TRBD2 (5 bases). CDR3 sequence (DNA): TGTGCCAGTAGGAGCCTAGGAGGCTCCTACAATGAGCAGTTCTTC. It yields the protein CASRSLGGSYNEQFF.